This is a list of T cell receptor beta chains from one sample in a study of beta chain features in type 1 diabetes. This table comes from immunoSEQ multiplex PCR, and its TCRdb copy is limited to in-frame clones, with some not included. This table has hundreds of thousands of clones, more than 9% appearing once. Material: naive CD4+ T cells from blood. These receptors all stem from a woman aged 18-29 years in good health. Each CDR3 is given with its conserved first and last residue. Each record gives: J gene, V gene, D gene, clone size, CDR3 DNA, CDR3 protein. D genes are given only for firm matches. Clone size is not always given. Where it is, it says once, few, many or a class for expanded clones.

J: TRBJ1-5; V: TRBV6-6; D: .; size: few; DNA: TGTGCCAGCAGCCCCGGGGAGCCCAATCAGCCCCAGCATTTT; CDR3: CASSPGEPNQPQHF
J: TRBJ1-2; V: TRBV30; D: TRBD1; size: .; DNA: TGTGCCTGGAGTGGGACAGGGGGAATCTCTGGCTACACCTTC; CDR3: CAWSGTGGISGYTF
J: TRBJ2-5; V: TRBV11-2; D: .; size: few; DNA: TGTGCCAGCAGCTTAGCTCGGGAAATCCAAGAGACCCAGTACTTC; CDR3: CASSLAREIQETQYF
J: TRBJ2-7; V: TRBV18; D: TRBD2; size: .; DNA: TGTGCCAGCTCACTAGCGGGGTTCTACGAGCAGTACTTC; CDR3: CASSLAGFYEQYF
J: TRBJ2-7; V: TRBV2; D: .; size: .; DNA: TGTGCCAGCAGCCCTACTAGCTCCTACGAGCAGTACTTC; CDR3: CASSPTSSYEQYF
J: TRBJ1-1; V: TRBV29-1; D: .; size: few; DNA: TGCAGCGTGAGGGGACAAACGAACACTGAAGCTTTCTTT; CDR3: CSVRGQTNTEAFF
J: TRBJ1-1; V: TRBV7-9; D: .; size: .; DNA: TGTGCCAGCAGCTTTGGGGGCGCGGGCACTGAAGCTTTCTTT; CDR3: CASSFGGAGTEAFF
J: TRBJ2-1; V: TRBV27; D: TRBD2; size: once; DNA: TGTGCCAGCAGTTTCAAGGCGGGGGATGAGCAGTTCTTC; CDR3: CASSFKAGDEQFF
J: TRBJ2-3; V: TRBV5-4; D: .; size: .; DNA: TGTGCCAGCAGCTTCCTTGTCGGGTCCAGCACAGATACGCAGTATTTT; CDR3: CASSFLVGSSTDTQYF
J: TRBJ2-3; V: TRBV10-1; D: TRBD1; size: few; DNA: TGCGCCAGCGGAGGGACAGGGAGTTCGGATACGCAGTATTTT; CDR3: CASGGTGSSDTQYF
J: TRBJ2-7; V: TRBV15; D: .; size: many; DNA: TGTGCCACCAGCGACCCCCTGACGGAGGTTGCCTACGAGCAGTACTTC; CDR3: CATSDPLTEVAYEQYF
J: TRBJ2-7; V: TRBV5-1; D: TRBD1; size: few; DNA: TGCGCCAGCAGCCTGGACAGGCTCAGGAACGAGCAGTACTTC; CDR3: CASSLDRLRNEQYF
J: TRBJ2-3; V: TRBV29-1; D: .; size: many; DNA: TGCAGCGTTTCCACTAGCACAGATACGCAGTATTTT; CDR3: CSVSTSTDTQYF
J: TRBJ2-7; V: TRBV30; D: TRBD2; size: .; DNA: TGTGCCGCGTCCGGGAGGTACGAGCAGTACTTC; CDR3: CAASGRYEQYF
J: TRBJ2-4; V: TRBV7-9; D: TRBD2; size: few; DNA: TGTGCCAGCAGCCTAGTAGCGGGACTAGCCAAAAACATTCAGTACTTC; CDR3: CASSLVAGLAKNIQYF
J: TRBJ2-7; V: TRBV21-1; D: .; size: few; DNA: TGTGCCAGCAGCCACGGGACAGGGGGCAGCCACGAGCAGTACTTC; CDR3: CASSHGTGGSHEQYF
J: TRBJ1-1; V: TRBV30; D: TRBD1; size: .; DNA: TGTGCCTGGAGTGGGGACAGGGGGACTGAAGCTTTCTTT; CDR3: CAWSGDRGTEAFF
J: TRBJ1-1; V: TRBV11-2; D: .; size: few; DNA: TGTGCCAGCTCGGCCCAAGACAGCAAGACTGAAGCTTTCTTT; CDR3: CASSAQDSKTEAFF
J: TRBJ2-2; V: TRBV28; D: .; size: .; DNA: .; CDR3: CASSGASGGLRFGELFF
J: TRBJ1-1; V: TRBV29-1; D: TRBD1; size: few; DNA: TGCAGCGTTGTGACAGGGTCTGTTGGAGAAGCTTTCTTT; CDR3: CSVVTGSVGEAFF
J: TRBJ1-2; V: TRBV11-2; D: TRBD1; size: .; DNA: TGTGCCAGCAGCTTTCGCCCCCGGGACAGGGACTATGGCTACACCTTC; CDR3: CASSFRPRDRDYGYTF
J: TRBJ1-1; V: TRBV6-5; D: .; size: few; DNA: TGTGCCAGCAGTTCCCAGGACACTGAAGCTTTCTTT; CDR3: CASSSQDTEAFF
J: TRBJ2-7; V: TRBV29-1; D: TRBD2; size: .; DNA: TGCAGCGTTGAGGTACGGGAGGGGGTTTACGAGCAGTACTTC; CDR3: CSVEVREGVYEQYF
J: TRBJ1-5; V: TRBV6-6; D: .; size: .; DNA: TGTGCCAGCAGCTCTACAGGCCCTCATCAGCCCCAGCATTTT; CDR3: CASSSTGPHQPQHF
J: TRBJ2-7; V: TRBV6-6; D: .; size: .; DNA: TGTGCCAGCACCCAGTTGGGGGCGGTAGGCGAGCAGTACTTC; CDR3: CASTQLGAVGEQYF
J: TRBJ1-1; V: TRBV7-8; D: TRBD1; size: .; DNA: TGTGCCAGCAGCTTAGCGACAGGGGTGAACACTGAAGCTTTCTTT; CDR3: CASSLATGVNTEAFF
J: TRBJ1-1; V: TRBV30; D: .; size: .; DNA: TGTGCCTGGAGTGTCCAGGCCGAACGCACTGAAGCTTTCTTT; CDR3: CAWSVQAERTEAFF
J: TRBJ1-2; V: TRBV29-1; D: .; size: .; DNA: TGCAGCGTTGCGGGTGCAGGGGCGATTGGCTACACCTTC; CDR3: CSVAGAGAIGYTF
J: TRBJ2-7; V: TRBV2; D: TRBD1; size: few; DNA: TGTGCCGGAAGGACAGGGGGAACCTACGAGCAGTACTTC; CDR3: CAGRTGGTYEQYF
J: TRBJ2-7; V: TRBV4-2; D: TRBD2; size: few; DNA: TGTGCCAGCACCGGGGGGTGGCCCTCCTACGAGCAGTACTTC; CDR3: CASTGGWPSYEQYF
J: TRBJ2-4; V: TRBV30; D: TRBD2; size: few; DNA: TGTGCCTGGGGGAGCGGGGGCTTAGCCAAAAACATTCAGTACTTC; CDR3: CAWGSGGLAKNIQYF
J: TRBJ2-5; V: TRBV6-1; D: .; size: few; DNA: TGTGCCAGCAGTGACAACGGCCAAGAGACCCAGTACTTC; CDR3: CASSDNGQETQYF
J: TRBJ2-1; V: TRBV5-1; D: TRBD1; size: few; DNA: TGCGCCAGCAGCCTTCCGGGACAGGGGGCCAATGAGCAGTTCTTC; CDR3: CASSLPGQGANEQFF
J: TRBJ1-2; V: TRBV4-1; D: .; size: few; DNA: TGCGCCAGCAGCCAAGTGCGAGGCGGTGGGTCCTCCCACTATGGCTACACCTTC; CDR3: CASSQVRGGGSSHYGYTF
J: TRBJ1-1; V: TRBV7-9; D: .; size: .; DNA: TGTGCCAGCAGCTTAGCGGTGGGACTCCCAGGGAACACTGAAGCTTTCTTT; CDR3: CASSLAVGLPGNTEAFF
J: TRBJ1-2; V: TRBV27; D: TRBD1; size: .; DNA: TGTGCCAGCAGTGCCGGTCCGGGACAGGGAAAGGGCTACACCTTC; CDR3: CASSAGPGQGKGYTF
J: TRBJ1-1; V: TRBV25-1; D: TRBD1; size: .; DNA: TGTGCCAGCAGTGCCCTGGACAGGGGGAAAGAAGCTTTCTTT; CDR3: CASSALDRGKEAFF
J: TRBJ1-1; V: TRBV5-1; D: .; size: few; DNA: TGCGCCAGCAGCCCTGGTGCAGGGCCCACTGAAGCTTTCTTT; CDR3: CASSPGAGPTEAFF
J: TRBJ2-1; V: TRBV18; D: TRBD2; size: few; DNA: TGTGCCAGCTCCACTAGCGGGGTCTACAATGAGCAGTTCTTC; CDR3: CASSTSGVYNEQFF
J: TRBJ2-1; V: TRBV29-1; D: TRBD2; size: many; DNA: TGCAGCGTTGCAAGTACGGGAGGCTCCTACAATGAGCAGTTCTTC; CDR3: CSVASTGGSYNEQFF
J: TRBJ2-3; V: TRBV2; D: TRBD2; size: .; DNA: TGTGCCAGCAGTGCGGACTTCCGTTTAGCGGGGTCCACTACGCAGTATTTT; CDR3: CASSADFRLAGSTTQYF
J: TRBJ2-7; V: TRBV5-4; D: .; size: .; DNA: TGTGCCAGCAGCACCACAGGGTCCTCCTACGAGCAGTACTTC; CDR3: CASSTTGSSYEQYF
J: TRBJ1-1; V: TRBV9; D: .; size: few; DNA: TGTGCCAGCAGCGACCGGGGGAGGACTGAAGCTTTCTTT; CDR3: CASSDRGRTEAFF
J: TRBJ1-5; V: TRBV5-6; D: TRBD1; size: few; DNA: TGTGCCAGCAGCCGTGGACAGGGTGATCAGCCCCAGCATTTT; CDR3: CASSRGQGDQPQHF
J: TRBJ2-1; V: TRBV9; D: TRBD2; size: .; DNA: TGTGCCAGCAGCGTAGGACTTAGCGGGGGGGTATACAATGAGCAGTTCTTC; CDR3: CASSVGLSGGVYNEQFF
J: TRBJ2-7; V: TRBV2; D: .; size: .; DNA: TGTGCCAGCAGTGCCGAGGCAGGGTATAACGAGCAGTACTTC; CDR3: CASSAEAGYNEQYF
J: TRBJ1-1; V: TRBV6-5; D: .; size: .; DNA: TGTGCCAGCGGGGGCGGGAGCATGAACACTGAAGCTTTCTTT; CDR3: CASGGGSMNTEAFF
J: TRBJ2-7; V: TRBV30; D: TRBD2; size: .; DNA: TGTGCCTGGAGAATTAGCGGGAGTGCCTACGAGCAGTACTTC; CDR3: CAWRISGSAYEQYF
J: TRBJ2-5; V: TRBV7-6; D: TRBD1; size: .; DNA: TGTGCCAGCAGCCCGCGGACAGGGGCGGGAGAGACCCAGTACTTC; CDR3: CASSPRTGAGETQYF
J: TRBJ2-1; V: TRBV7-6; D: .; size: few; DNA: TGTGCCAGCAGCTTTGGCCTAGGGGGGGCGAATGAGCAGTTCTTC; CDR3: CASSFGLGGANEQFF
J: TRBJ2-5; V: TRBV19; D: .; size: .; DNA: TGTGCCAGTAGAGAGGGATTGAGAGAGACCCAGTACTTC; CDR3: CASREGLRETQYF
J: TRBJ1-5; V: TRBV9; D: .; size: few; DNA: TGTGCCAGCAGCGTTGGGGGCGGTCAGCCCCAGCATTTT; CDR3: CASSVGGGQPQHF
J: TRBJ2-1; V: TRBV7-2; D: TRBD2; size: .; DNA: TGTGCCAGCAGCTCCGGGACTAGCGGGTGGAATGAGCAGTTCTTC; CDR3: CASSSGTSGWNEQFF
J: TRBJ2-3; V: TRBV2; D: .; size: .; DNA: TGTGCCAGCAATTCCGACAGGTCTACAGATACGCAGTATTTT; CDR3: CASNSDRSTDTQYF
J: TRBJ2-7; V: TRBV15; D: .; size: few; DNA: TGTGCCACCAGCAGAGATCCCGGCGGCACTTACGAGCAGTACTTC; CDR3: CATSRDPGGTYEQYF